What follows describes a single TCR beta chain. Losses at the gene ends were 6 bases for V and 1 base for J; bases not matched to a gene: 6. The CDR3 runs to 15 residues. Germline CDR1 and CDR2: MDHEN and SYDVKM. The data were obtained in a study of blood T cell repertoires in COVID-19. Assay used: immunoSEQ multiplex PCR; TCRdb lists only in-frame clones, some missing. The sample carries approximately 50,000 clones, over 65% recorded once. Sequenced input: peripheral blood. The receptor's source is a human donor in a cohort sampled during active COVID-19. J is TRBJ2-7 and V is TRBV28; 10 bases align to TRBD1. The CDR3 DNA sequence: TGTGCCAGCAGGGCCAGACAGGGGGCATCCTACGAGCAGTACTTC. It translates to CASRARQGASYEQYF.